This T cell receptor (beta chain) was documented in a study of regulatory T cells in long-lasting Graves disease. About this clonotype itself: Just one base apart from a much larger clone, this may be a read error.

Noted time point: newly diagnosed GD, antithyroid drugs for less than 3 months. The TCR library used RNA extracted from PBMCs. Arm-PCR of CDR3 regions and iRepertoire HTBI primers were the basis on which TCR beta libraries were built. In TCRdb, the multiplex PCR reads were re-called with MiXCR into one record per CDR3 protein. The sample contains 300,000 to 400,000 distinct CDR3 sequences, 16% of which appear only once. These data were also reused for a study on T cells in Graves' hyperthyroidism and ophthalmopathy. As reported in that work: Aged 18 to 65, the patients had hyperthyroidism that was newly diagnosed and had lasted under 2 months.

Sequences were derived from peripheral blood mononuclear cells (PBMCs), sampled at new diagnosis, from a patient treated with antithyroid drugs. The source of this sequence is a man aged 35 to 55 with Graves disease.

The CDR3 reads CASSFPETQYF. The DNA for the CDR3 is TGTGCCAGCAGCTTCCCAGAGACCCAGTACTTC. V is TRBV11-3 and J is TRBJ2-5; D unclear. The CDR3 spans 11 residues. The V and J ends lost 3 bases and 4 bases respectively, with 3 bases between them. CDR1 and CDR2 from the germline V gene are SGHNT and YENEEA.